This note documents a single T cell receptor (beta chain) sequence. Its antigen is undetermined. This specimen comes from a study of shared clonotypes between healthy human individuals. Whole-study findings and limits: Apart from blood, nothing was sampled; tissue repertoires likely differ.

Using immunoSEQ multiplex PCR, the repertoire was profiled, and TCRdb retains in-frame clones only, with some absent. The sample records roughly 2 million clones, 90% to 97% being singletons. Trimming removed 0 bases from V and 4 bases from J; junction bases left unmatched: 1. The germline CDR1 and CDR2 sequences are SGDLS and YYNGEE. CDR3 length: 14 residues. This sequence was found in a man aged 18 to 35 in good health. The sample was naive CD4+ T cells sorted from blood. Subset of the sample: CD45RA+ positively selected. V gene TRBV9 combines with J gene TRBJ2-5; TRBD1 agrees at 9 bases. In nucleotides, the CDR3 is TGTGCCAGCAGCGTAGGGGACAGGGTAGAGACCCAGTACTTC. Protein sequence: CASSVGDRVETQYF.